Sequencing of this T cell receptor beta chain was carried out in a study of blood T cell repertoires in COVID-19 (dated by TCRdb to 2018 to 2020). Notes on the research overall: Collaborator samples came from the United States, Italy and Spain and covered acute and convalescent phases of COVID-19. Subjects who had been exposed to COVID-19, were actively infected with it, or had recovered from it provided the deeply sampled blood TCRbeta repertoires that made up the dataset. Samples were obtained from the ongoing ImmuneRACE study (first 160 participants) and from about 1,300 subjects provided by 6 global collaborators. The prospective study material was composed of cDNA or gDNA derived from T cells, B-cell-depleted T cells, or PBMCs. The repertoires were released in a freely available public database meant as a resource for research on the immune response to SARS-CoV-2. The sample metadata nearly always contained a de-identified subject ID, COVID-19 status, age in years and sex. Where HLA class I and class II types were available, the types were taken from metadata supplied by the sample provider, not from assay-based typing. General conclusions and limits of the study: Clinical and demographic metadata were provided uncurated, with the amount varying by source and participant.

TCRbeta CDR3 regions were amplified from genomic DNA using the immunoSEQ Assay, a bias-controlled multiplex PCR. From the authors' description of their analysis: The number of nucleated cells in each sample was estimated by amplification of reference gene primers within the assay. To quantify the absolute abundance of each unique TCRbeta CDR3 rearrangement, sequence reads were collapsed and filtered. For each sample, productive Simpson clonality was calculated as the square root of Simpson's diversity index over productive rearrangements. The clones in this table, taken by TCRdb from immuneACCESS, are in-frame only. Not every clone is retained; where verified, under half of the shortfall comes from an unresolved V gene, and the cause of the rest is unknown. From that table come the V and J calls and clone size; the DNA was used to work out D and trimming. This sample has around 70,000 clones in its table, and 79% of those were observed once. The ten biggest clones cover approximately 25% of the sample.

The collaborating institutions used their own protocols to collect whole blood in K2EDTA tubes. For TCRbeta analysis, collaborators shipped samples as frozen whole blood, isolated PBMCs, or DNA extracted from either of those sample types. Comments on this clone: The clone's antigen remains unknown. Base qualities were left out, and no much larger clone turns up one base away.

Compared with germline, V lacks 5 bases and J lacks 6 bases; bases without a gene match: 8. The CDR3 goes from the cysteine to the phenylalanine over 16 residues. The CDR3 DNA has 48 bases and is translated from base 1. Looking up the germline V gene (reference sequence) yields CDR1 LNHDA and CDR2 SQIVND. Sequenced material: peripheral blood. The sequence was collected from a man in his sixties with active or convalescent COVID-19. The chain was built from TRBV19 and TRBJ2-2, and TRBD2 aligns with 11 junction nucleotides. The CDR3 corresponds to CASSASGGLIAGELFF. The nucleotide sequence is TGTGCCAGTAGTGCTAGCGGGGGGTTAATCGCCGGGGAGCTGTTTTTT.